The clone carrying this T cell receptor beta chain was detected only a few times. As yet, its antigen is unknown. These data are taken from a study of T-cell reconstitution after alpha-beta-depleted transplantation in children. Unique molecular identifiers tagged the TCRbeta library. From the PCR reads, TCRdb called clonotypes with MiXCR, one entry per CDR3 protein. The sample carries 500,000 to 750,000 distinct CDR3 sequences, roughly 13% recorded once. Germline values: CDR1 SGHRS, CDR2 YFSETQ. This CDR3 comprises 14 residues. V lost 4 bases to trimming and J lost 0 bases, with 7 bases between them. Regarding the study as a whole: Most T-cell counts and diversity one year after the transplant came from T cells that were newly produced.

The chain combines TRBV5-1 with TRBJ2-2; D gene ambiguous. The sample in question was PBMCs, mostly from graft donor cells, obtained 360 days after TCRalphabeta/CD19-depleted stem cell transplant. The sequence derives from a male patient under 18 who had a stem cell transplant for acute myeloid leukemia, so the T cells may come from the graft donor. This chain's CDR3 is CASSDLTNTGELFF. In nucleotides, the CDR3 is TGCGCCAGCAGCGATCTTACGAACACCGGGGAGCTGTTTTTT.